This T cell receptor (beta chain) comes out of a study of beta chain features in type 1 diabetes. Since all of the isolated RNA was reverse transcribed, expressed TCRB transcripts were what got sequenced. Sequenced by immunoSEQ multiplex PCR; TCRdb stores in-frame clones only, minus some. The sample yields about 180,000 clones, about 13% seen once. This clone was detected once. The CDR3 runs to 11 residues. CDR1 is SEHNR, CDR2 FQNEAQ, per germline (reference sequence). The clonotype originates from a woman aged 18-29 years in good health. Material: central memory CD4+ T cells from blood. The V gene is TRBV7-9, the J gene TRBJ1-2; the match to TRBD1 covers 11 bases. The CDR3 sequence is CAGRTGGFYTF. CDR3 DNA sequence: TGTGCGGGTCGGACAGGGGGCTTCTACACCTTC. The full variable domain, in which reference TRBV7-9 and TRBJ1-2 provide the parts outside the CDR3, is DTGVSQNPRHKITKRGQNVTFRCDPISEHNRLYWYRQTLGQGPEFLTYFQNEAQLEKSRLLSDRFSAERPKGSFSTLEIQRTEQGDSAMYLCAGRTGGFYTFGSGTRLTVV.